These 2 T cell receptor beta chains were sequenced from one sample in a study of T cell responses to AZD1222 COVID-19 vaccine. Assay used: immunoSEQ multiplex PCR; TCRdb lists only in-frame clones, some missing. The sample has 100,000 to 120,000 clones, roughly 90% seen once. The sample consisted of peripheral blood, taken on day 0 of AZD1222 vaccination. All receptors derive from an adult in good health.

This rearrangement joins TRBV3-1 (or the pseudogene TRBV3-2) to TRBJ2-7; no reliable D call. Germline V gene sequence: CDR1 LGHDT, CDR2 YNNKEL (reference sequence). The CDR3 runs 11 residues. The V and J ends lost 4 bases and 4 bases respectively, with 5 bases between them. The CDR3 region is CASSRSYEQYF. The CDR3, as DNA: TGTGCCAGCAGCCGCTCTTACGAGCAGTACTTC.

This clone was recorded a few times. The CDR3 bases are TGTGCCAGCAGTGGGACAGGTACAGTTTCTGAAGCTTTCTTT. This codes for CASSGTGTVSEAFF. V is TRBV25-1 and J is TRBJ1-1, with TRBD1 matching over 7 bases. The CDR3 is 14 amino acids. The germline V gene has CDR1 MGHDK and CDR2 SYGVNS. V trimming: 4 bases; J trimming: 6 bases; junction bases outside the gene matches: 8. Variable domain in full (rest from reference TRBV25-1 and TRBJ1-1): EADIYQTPRYLVIGTGKKITLECSQTMGHDKMYWYQQDPGMELHLIHYSYGVNSTEKGDLSSESTVSRIRTEHFPLTLESARPSHTSQYLCASSGTGTVSEAFFGQGTRLTVV.